The TCR beta chain under discussion was sequenced for a study of blood T cell repertoires in COVID-19 (dated by TCRdb to the early 2020s). Looking at the study overall: Samples from collaborators originated in the United States, Italy and Spain and spanned both the acute and convalescent phases of COVID-19. Subjects who had been exposed to COVID-19, were actively infected with it, or had recovered from it provided the deeply sampled blood TCRbeta repertoires that made up the dataset. A freely available public database, intended as a resource for researchers studying the immune response to SARS-CoV-2, is where the repertoires were released. HLA class I and class II types, where available, came from metadata supplied by the sample provider rather than from assay-based typing. The material from the prospective study consisted of cDNA or gDNA derived from T cells, B-cell-depleted T cells, or PBMCs. A de-identified subject ID, COVID-19 status, age in years and sex were almost always included in the sample metadata. Samples were obtained from the ongoing ImmuneRACE study (first 160 participants) and from 1,254 subjects provided by 6 global collaborators. The research as a whole found: The amount of clinical and demographic metadata varied by source and participant and was provided uncurated.

With respect to this clone: This receptor's antigen is unknown. Per-nucleotide qualities are absent, and no much larger clonotype sits a single base away.

Participants in the prospective study were aged about 18 to 89 years, lived in 24 United States geographic areas, and enrolled through a virtual design. In the prospective study, participants were assigned to cohorts based on the clinical history participants reported in a screening survey and a study questionnaire. Recovered participants in ImmuneRACE Cohort 3 were defined by two consecutive negative NP/OP PCR tests, clearance by a healthcare professional, or resolution of symptoms. Mobile phlebotomists in the prospective study collected whole blood, serum and a nasopharyngeal or oropharyngeal swab from every participant. Over a roughly 2-month period, participants in the prospective study had the option of providing additional blood draws and questionnaires. Prospective study blood samples were shipped either frozen or at room temperature before DNA extraction. The immunoSEQ Assay, a bias-controlled multiplex PCR, was used to amplify TCRbeta CDR3 regions from genomic DNA. For the original study's pipeline: The number of nucleated cells in each sample was estimated by amplification of reference gene primers within the assay. To quantify the absolute abundance of each unique TCRbeta CDR3 rearrangement, sequence reads were collapsed and filtered. For each sample, productive Simpson clonality was calculated by taking the square root of Simpson's diversity index across productive rearrangements. The table was pulled from immuneACCESS by TCRdb, which kept in-frame rearrangements only. Such tables lose some clones; where checked, under half of the loss comes from unresolved V genes, and the rest has no known cause. For V, J and clone size, that table is used; D and trimming come from the DNA. The sample yields around 330,000 clones; 89% were counted once. The ten largest make up approximately 8.8% of the sample.

Including cysteine and phenylalanine, the CDR3 has 15 amino acids. CDR3 DNA is the only sequence kept; it has 45 bases, read in frame from the first base. Per the germline V gene, KGHSH is the CDR1 and LQKENI is the CDR2. The trim is 0 bases for V and 7 bases for J, with a gap of 12 bases between the germline ends. The V gene is TRBV18 and the J gene is TRBJ2-2; TRBD1 is possibly the D segment (6 matching bases). The sample consisted of PBMCs or T cells enriched from blood (not recorded which). This clonotype was sampled from a woman aged 35 to 49 who had recovered from COVID-19. The sequenced DNA is TGTGCCAGCTCACCACCGAACAGGGACGGCGGGGAGCTGTTTTTT. Its translation is CASSPPNRDGGELFF.